One sample yielded the 14 T cell receptor beta chains listed below, sequenced in a study of cytotoxic CD8 clonotypes in ibrutinib-treated CLL. Using immunoSEQ multiplex PCR, the repertoire was profiled, and TCRdb retains in-frame clones only, with some absent. Of more than 140,000 clones in the sample, approximately 77% were seen once. The starting material was PBMCs, obtained after 12 months of ibrutinib treatment. The receptors stem from a human donor with chronic lymphocytic leukemia.

The chain joins TRBV28 to TRBJ1-5, with no clear D. The CDR3 is 16 residues long. CDR1 is MDHEN, CDR2 SYDVKM, per germline. The ends were cut back, 6 bases at V and 5 bases at J, with 20 bases in the middle. In DNA, the CDR3 is TGTGCCAGCAGCCCGTACCGGGAGACCTGGCATCAGCCCCAGCATTTT. It translates to CASSPYRETWHQPQHF.

The chain recombines TRBV7-2 with TRBJ1-3; 8 bases are a match to TRBD1. Germline CDR1 SGHTA, CDR2 FQGNSA. Trimming took 0 bases from V and 3 from J; bases not matched to a gene: 4. This CDR3 has 16 amino acids. In DNA, the CDR3 is TGTGCCAGCAGCTTAGCGCAGGGGGCAATTGGAAACACCATATATTTT. It yields the protein CASSLAQGAIGNTIYF.

This clone was counted between two and nine times. V usage is TRBV27 and J usage is TRBJ1-6; D not certain. The germline gives CDR1 MNHEY, CDR2 SMNVEV (reference sequence). Trimming pared 6 bases from V and 1 base from J, leaving 7 bases between. This CDR3 has 14 residues. CDR3 sequence reads: CASSIGSYNSPLHF. Written as DNA, the CDR3 is TGTGCCAGCAGCATAGGGTCCTATAATTCACCCCTCCACTTT.

The chain joins TRBV7-2 to TRBJ1-4; no clear D. Germline V gives CDR1 SGHTA, CDR2 FQGNSA. V was clipped by 1 base and J by 8 bases, with 5 bases between them. This CDR3 is 12 amino acids long. The CDR3 here is CASSLGREKLFF. The CDR3 DNA is TGTGCCAGCAGCTTAGGGCGGGAAAAACTGTTTTTT.

The rearrangement uses TRBV7-2 and TRBJ1-1; tentatively, D is TRBD1 (6 bases). Germline CDR1 reads SGHTA; CDR2 reads FQGNSA. V lost 5 bases and J lost 5, with 12 bases in between. There are 13 residues in the CDR3. In nucleotides, the CDR3 is TGTGCCAGCAGCGAATACAGGGAGACTGAAGCTTTCTTT. Residues: CASSEYRETEAFF.

V gene TRBV11-3 combines with J gene TRBJ2-3; unclear D gene. The germline CDR1 and CDR2 sequences are SGHNT and YENEEA. Trimming stripped 3 bases from V and 2 bases from J, with 3 bases between. The CDR3 covers 12 residues. DNA for the CDR3: TGTGCCAGCAGCTTTTACACAGATACGCAGTATTTT. Translation: CASSFYTDTQYF. The entire variable domain, with the rest obtained from reference TRBV11-3 and TRBJ2-3, is as follows: EAGVVQSPRYKIIEKKQPVAFWCNPISGHNTLYWYLQNLGQGPELLIRYENEEAVDDSQLPKDRFSAERLKGVDSTLKIQPAELGDSAVYLCASSFYTDTQYFGPGTRLTVL.

This clone was detected many times. The chain employs TRBV6-1 and TRBJ2-7; a weak D match, TRBD1 (6 bases). Germline values: CDR1 MNHNS, CDR2 SASEGT. The CDR3 is 13 amino acids. V shed 6 bases and J shed 4 bases, with 13 bases lying between them. As DNA, the CDR3 is TGTGCCAGCAGAGTACAGGGTCCATACGAGCAGTACTTC. It codes for CASRVQGPYEQYF.

A remark on this clone: This CDR3 is also generated by other DNA sequences in the sample. J is TRBJ2-7 and V is TRBV28; D may correspond to TRBD1 or TRBD2 (5 bases each). The CDR3 runs to 14 residues. The V end was cut by 1 base, the J end by 2 bases, with 9 bases between. Germline V gene sequence: CDR1 MDHEN, CDR2 SYDVKM. Here the CDR3 reads CASSLLGTAYEQYF. DNA for the CDR3: TGTGCCAGCAGTTTATTGGGGACCGCCTACGAGCAGTACTTC.

This clone was seen a handful of times. This sequence joins TRBV7-2 and TRBJ2-5; 8 nucleotides align to TRBD2. J gave up 5 bases and V 5 bases, and 13 bases lay outside the gene matches. CDR1 and CDR2 from the germline V gene are SGHTA and FQGNSA. The CDR3 covers 16 residues. CDR3 DNA: TGTGCCAGCAGCCCTGTTTCCGGGACTAGGTATGAGACCCAGTACTTC. Translation: CASSPVSGTRYETQYF.

The V and J genes are TRBV6-6 and TRBJ2-7, with D perhaps being TRBD1 or TRBD2 (5 bases each). The germline V gene encodes CDR1 MNHNY and CDR2 SVGAGI (reference sequence). This CDR3 region has 15 residues. Trimming pared 2 bases from V and 2 bases from J, leaving 13 bases between. This CDR3 is CASSYRTGPTYEQYF. CDR3 bases: TGTGCCAGCAGTTACCGGACGGGGCCAACCTACGAGCAGTACTTC.

The chain has TRBV10-3 and TRBJ1-3; 7 bases agree with TRBD1. Trimming cost V 6 bases and J 5 bases; bases outside gene matches: 4. CDR1 and CDR2 (germline): ENHRY, SYGVKD. The CDR3 contains 13 residues. CDR3 protein: CAIRGDSRNTIYF. CDR3 DNA: TGTGCCATCAGGGGGGACAGCCGAAACACCATATATTTT.

The chain is built from TRBV13 and TRBJ2-7; D uncertain. CDR1 PRHDT and CDR2 FYEKMQ come from the germline V gene (reference sequence). The CDR3 length is 13 residues. V lost 6 bases and J 0 bases, leaving 9 bases between the germline ends. The CDR3 loop reads CASRERISYEQYF. CDR3 DNA: TGTGCCAGCAGGGAACGGATCTCCTACGAGCAGTACTTC.

J is TRBJ2-1 and V is TRBV9; D is ambiguous. The CDR3 is 14 amino acids. The germline V and J ends were trimmed by 7 bases and 4 bases, with 15 bases remaining between them. Germline loops: CDR1 SGDLS, CDR2 YYNGEE. In nucleotides, the CDR3 is TGTGCCAGCGGCCCCCAGGACCTTTACAATGAGCAGTTCTTC. It codes for CASGPQDLYNEQFF. Full variable domain (remainder filled in from reference TRBV9 and TRBJ2-1): DSGVTQTPKHLITATGQRVTLRCSPRSGDLSVYWYQQSLDQGLQFLIQYYNGEERAKGNILERFSAQQFPDLHSELNLSSLELGDSALYFCASGPQDLYNEQFFGPGTRLTVL.

This chain uses TRBV7-9 with TRBJ2-5; perhaps TRBD1 as D (6 bases). The J call may be faulty, since TRBJ2-7 better matches the DNA end. CDR3 length: 14 residues. CDR1 and CDR2 (germline): SEHNR, FQNEAQ (reference sequence). CDR3 DNA: TGTGCCAGCAGAGCCCTGGACAGCCTCTACGAGCAGTACTTC. Protein: CASRALDSLYEQYF.